A selection of T cell receptor beta chains follows, all from one sample in a study of shared clonotypes between healthy human individuals. Produced via immunoSEQ multiplex PCR; TCRdb's table is partial and in-frame only. Among about 2.1 million clones listed, 93% were seen once. The sequencing sample was made of naive CD8+ T cells from PBMCs. Receptor source: a young man in good health. Some clones in this sample may be carry-over from other donors' samples. Each CDR3 is given with its conserved first and last residue. Fields, in order: D gene, V gene, J gene, CDR3 protein. D genes are given only for firm matches.

>-|TRBV7-9|TRBJ2-7
CASSPSGLSYEQYF
>-|TRBV5-1|TRBJ2-2
CASSSPFRADTGELFF
>-|TRBV7-6|TRBJ2-7
CASSLPGTYEQYF
>-|TRBV7-9|TRBJ1-5
CASSLSEGYNQPQHF
>TRBD1|TRBV27|TRBJ1-4
CASSPQGQGYEKLFF
>-|TRBV19|TRBJ1-1
CASSGRDRLNTEAFF
>TRBD1|TRBV9|TRBJ2-7
CASSVEGQGGIYEQYF
>-|TRBV5-1|TRBJ1-2
CASSVSPGPNYGYTF
>-|TRBV14|TRBJ2-1
CASSLRRAGAYNEQFF
>-|TRBV4-1|TRBJ2-5
CASSHEGPAQETQYF
>-|TRBV9|TRBJ2-5
CASSASLQETQYF
>TRBD1|TRBV10-2|TRBJ2-4
CASSVVQGVENIQYF
>-|TRBV29-1|TRBJ2-3
CSAPPPDTDTQYF
>TRBD1|TRBV7-9|TRBJ2-5
CASSPETGWGQAYQETQYF
>-|TRBV12-2|TRBJ2-7
CASRQPGGPVDEQYF
>-|TRBV27|TRBJ2-7
CASRNTGLSYEQYF
>-|TRBV29-1|TRBJ2-4
CSVEYGAFDIQYF
>TRBD1|TRBV10-2|TRBJ1-1
CASNTGGATEAFF
>-|TRBV28|TRBJ2-1
CASSLPPSGLYNEQFF
>TRBD1|TRBV7-9|TRBJ2-5
CASSLQGAWETQYF
>-|TRBV4-2|TRBJ1-4
CASSPLGWTANEKLFF
>-|TRBV15|TRBJ1-3
CATSRGDSGNTIYF
>TRBD1|TRBV27|TRBJ2-6
CASSFSGPRGPGANVLTF
>TRBD2|TRBV4-1|TRBJ2-3
CASSQVSGLTDTQYF
>-|TRBV5-5|TRBJ2-1
CASSLALSYNEQFF